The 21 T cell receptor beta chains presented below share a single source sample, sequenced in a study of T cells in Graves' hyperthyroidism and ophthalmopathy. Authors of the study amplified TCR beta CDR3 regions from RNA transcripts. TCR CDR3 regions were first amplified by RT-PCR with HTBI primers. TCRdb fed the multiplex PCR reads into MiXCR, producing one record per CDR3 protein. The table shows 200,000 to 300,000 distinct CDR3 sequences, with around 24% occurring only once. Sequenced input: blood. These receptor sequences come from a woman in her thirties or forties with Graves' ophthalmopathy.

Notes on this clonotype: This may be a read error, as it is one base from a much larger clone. CDR3: CAWSVMPFRGPQHF. CDR3 bases: TGTGCCTGGAGCGTGATGCCCTTTCGGGGACCCCAGCATTTT. This chain links TRBV30 with TRBJ1-5; no definite D call. Between the trimmed V and J ends, which lost 3 bases and 10 bases, there was a span of 19 bases. Germline V lookup: CDR1 GTSNPN, CDR2 SVGIG (reference sequence). This CDR3 contains 14 residues. Based on the CDR3 plus reference TRBV30 and TRBJ1-5, the full variable domain is SQTIHQWPATLVQPVGSPLSLECTVEGTSNPNLYWYRQAAGRGLQLLFYSVGIGQISSEVPQNLSASRPQDRQFILSSKKLLLSDSGFYLCAWSVMPFRGPQHFGDGTRLSIL.

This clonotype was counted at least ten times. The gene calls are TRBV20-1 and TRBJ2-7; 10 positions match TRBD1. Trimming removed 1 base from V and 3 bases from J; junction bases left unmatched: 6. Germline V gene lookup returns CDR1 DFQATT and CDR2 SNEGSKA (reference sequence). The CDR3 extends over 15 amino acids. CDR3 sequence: CSARVRTGGGYEQYF. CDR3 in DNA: TGCAGTGCTAGAGTCCGGACAGGGGGAGGCTACGAGCAGTACTTC.

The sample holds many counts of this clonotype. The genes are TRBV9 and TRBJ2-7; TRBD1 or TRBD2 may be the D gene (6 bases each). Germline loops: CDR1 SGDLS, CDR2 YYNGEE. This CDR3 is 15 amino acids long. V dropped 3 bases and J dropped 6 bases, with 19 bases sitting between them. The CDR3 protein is CASSERRGSEGEQYF. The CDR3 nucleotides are TGTGCCAGCAGCGAAAGGAGGGGGTCAGAGGGCGAGCAGTACTTC.

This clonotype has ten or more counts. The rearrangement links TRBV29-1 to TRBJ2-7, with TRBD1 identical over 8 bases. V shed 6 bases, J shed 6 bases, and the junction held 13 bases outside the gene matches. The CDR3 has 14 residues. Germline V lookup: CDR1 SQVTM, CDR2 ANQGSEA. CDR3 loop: CSVHPRGLGGEQYF. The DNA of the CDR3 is TGCAGCGTACACCCCAGGGGGCTCGGCGGCGAGCAGTACTTC.

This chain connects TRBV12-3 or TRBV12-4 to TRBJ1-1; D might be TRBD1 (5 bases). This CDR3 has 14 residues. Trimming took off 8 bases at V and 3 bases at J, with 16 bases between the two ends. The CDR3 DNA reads TGTGCCAGCTGTAGGGGAGTTGAAGACACTGAAGCTTTCTTT. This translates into CASCRGVEDTEAFF.

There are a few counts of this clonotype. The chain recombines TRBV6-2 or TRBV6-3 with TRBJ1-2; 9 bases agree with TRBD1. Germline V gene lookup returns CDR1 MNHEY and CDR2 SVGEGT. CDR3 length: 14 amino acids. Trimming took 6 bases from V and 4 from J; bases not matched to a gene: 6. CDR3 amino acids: CASRLQGASYGYTF. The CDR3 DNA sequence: TGTGCCAGCAGATTACAGGGGGCTTCCTATGGCTACACCTTC.

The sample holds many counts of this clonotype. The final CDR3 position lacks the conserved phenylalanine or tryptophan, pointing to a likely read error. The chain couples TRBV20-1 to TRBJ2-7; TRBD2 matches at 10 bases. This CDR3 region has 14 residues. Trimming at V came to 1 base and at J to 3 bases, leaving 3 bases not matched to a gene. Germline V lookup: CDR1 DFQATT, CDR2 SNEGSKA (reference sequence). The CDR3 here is CSARVIAGGYEQYL. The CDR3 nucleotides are TGCAGTGCTAGAGTGATAGCGGGAGGCTACGAGCAGTACCTC.

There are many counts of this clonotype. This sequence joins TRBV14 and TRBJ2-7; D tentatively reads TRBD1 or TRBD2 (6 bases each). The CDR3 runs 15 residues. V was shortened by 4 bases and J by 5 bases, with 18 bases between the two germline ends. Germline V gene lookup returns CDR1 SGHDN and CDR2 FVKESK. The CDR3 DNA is TGTGCCAGCAGCCCTTGGGGGGCTGGCCACGACGAGCAGTACTTC. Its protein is CASSPWGAGHDEQYF.

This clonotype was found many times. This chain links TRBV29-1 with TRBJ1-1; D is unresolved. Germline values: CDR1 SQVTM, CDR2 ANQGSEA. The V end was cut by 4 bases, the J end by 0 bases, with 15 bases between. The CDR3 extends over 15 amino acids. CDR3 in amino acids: CSVVGSRGLNTEAFF. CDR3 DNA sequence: TGCAGCGTTGTTGGGTCCCGTGGGTTGAACACTGAAGCTTTCTTT.

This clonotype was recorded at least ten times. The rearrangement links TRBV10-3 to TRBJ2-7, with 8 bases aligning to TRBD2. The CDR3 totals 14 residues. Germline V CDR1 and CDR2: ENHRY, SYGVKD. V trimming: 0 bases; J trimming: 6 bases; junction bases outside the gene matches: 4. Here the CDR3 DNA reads TGTGCCATCAGTGAGTCTGAACTAGCGGCCGAGCAGTACTTC. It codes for CAISESELAAEQYF.

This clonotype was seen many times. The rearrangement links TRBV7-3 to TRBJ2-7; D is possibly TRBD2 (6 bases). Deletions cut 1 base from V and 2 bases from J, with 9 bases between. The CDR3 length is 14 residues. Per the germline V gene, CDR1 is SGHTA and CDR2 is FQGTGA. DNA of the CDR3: TGTGCCAGCAGCTTAAGCGGGGAAGCCTACGAGCAGTACTTC. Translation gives CASSLSGEAYEQYF.

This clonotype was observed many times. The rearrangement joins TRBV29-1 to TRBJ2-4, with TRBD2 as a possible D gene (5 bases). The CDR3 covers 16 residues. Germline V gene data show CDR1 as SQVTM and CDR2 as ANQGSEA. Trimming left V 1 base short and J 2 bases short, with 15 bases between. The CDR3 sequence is CSVEGGAELTKNIQYF. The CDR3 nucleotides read TGCAGCGTTGAAGGGGGAGCGGAATTAACCAAAAACATTCAGTACTTC.

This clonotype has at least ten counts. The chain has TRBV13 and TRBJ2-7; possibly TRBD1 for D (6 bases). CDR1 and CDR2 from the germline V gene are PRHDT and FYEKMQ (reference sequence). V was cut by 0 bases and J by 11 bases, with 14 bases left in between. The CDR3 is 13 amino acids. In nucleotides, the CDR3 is TGTGCCAGCAGCTTAGGCCCGCAAAAGGGGGAGTACTTC. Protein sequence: CASSLGPQKGEYF.

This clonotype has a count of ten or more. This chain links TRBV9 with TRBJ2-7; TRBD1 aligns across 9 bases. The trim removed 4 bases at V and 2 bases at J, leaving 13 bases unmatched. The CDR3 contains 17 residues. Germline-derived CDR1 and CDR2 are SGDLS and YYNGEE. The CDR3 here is CASSQRPVGQGTYEQYF. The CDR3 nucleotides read TGTGCCAGCAGCCAGAGACCTGTAGGACAGGGGACCTACGAGCAGTACTTC.

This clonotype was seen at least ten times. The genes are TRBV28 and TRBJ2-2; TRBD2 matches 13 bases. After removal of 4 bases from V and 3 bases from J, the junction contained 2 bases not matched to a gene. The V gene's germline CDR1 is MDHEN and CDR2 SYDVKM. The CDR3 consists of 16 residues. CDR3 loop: CASSYGLAGDTGELFF. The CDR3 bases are TGTGCCAGCAGTTACGGACTAGCGGGAGACACCGGGGAGCTGTTTTTT.

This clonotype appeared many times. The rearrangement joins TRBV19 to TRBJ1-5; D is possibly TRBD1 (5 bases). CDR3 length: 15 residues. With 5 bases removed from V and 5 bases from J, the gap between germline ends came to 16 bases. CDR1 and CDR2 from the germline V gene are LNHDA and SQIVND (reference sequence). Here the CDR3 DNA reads TGTGCCAGTAGTTGGCAGCGGGGGTTCGATCAGCCCCAGCATTTT. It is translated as CASSWQRGFDQPQHF.

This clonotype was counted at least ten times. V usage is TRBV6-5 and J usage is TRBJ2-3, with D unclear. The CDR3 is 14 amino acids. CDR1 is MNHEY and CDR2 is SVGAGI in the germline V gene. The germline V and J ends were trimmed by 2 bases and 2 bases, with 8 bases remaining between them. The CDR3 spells CASSYGQHTDTQYF. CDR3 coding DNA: TGTGCCAGCAGTTACGGGCAGCACACAGATACGCAGTATTTT.

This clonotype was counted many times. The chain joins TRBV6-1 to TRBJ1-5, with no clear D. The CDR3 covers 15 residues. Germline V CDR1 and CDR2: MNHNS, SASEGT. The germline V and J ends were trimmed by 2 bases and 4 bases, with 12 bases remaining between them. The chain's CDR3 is CASSELATQNQPQHF. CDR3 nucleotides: TGTGCCAGCAGTGAACTCGCCACGCAGAATCAGCCCCAGCATTTT.

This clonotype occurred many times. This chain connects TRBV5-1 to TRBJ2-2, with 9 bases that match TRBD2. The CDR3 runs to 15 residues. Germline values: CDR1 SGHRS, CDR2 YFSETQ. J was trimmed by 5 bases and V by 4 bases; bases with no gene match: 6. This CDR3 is CASSPGTSWTGELFF. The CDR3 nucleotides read TGCGCCAGCAGCCCCGGGACTAGCTGGACCGGGGAGCTGTTTTTT.

DNA of the CDR3: TGTGCCAGCAGCTCGTTCGGGGGGCGAGTCGACGAGCAGTACTTC. Protein sequence: CASSSFGGRVDEQYF. V gene TRBV7-2 combines with J gene TRBJ2-7; possibly TRBD2 for D (7 bases). CDR1 and CDR2 from the germline V gene are SGHTA and FQGNSA. The length of the CDR3 is 15 residues. Between the trimmed V and J ends, which lost 4 bases and 5 bases, there was a span of 18 bases.

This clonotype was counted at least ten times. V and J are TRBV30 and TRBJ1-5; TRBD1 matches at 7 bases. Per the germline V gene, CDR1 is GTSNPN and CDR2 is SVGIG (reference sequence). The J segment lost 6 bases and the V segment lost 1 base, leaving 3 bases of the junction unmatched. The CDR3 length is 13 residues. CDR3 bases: TGTGCCTGGAGTGGACAGGGACGTCAGCCCCAGCATTTT. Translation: CAWSGQGRQPQHF. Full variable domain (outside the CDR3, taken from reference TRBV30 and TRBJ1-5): SQTIHQWPATLVQPVGSPLSLECTVEGTSNPNLYWYRQAAGRGLQLLFYSVGIGQISSEVPQNLSASRPQDRQFILSSKKLLLSDSGFYLCAWSGQGRQPQHFGDGTRLSIL.